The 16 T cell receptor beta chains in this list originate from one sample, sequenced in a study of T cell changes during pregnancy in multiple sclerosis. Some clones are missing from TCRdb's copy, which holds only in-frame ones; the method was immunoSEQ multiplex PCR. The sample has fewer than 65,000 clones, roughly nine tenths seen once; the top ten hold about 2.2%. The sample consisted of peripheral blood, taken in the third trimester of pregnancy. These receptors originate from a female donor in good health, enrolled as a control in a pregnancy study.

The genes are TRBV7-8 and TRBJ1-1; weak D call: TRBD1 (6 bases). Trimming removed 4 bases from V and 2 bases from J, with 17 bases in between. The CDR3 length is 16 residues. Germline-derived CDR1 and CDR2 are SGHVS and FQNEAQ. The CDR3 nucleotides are TGTGCCAGCAGCTATGACAGGAGGCAGGGAAACACTGAAGCTTTCTTT. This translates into CASSYDRRQGNTEAFF.

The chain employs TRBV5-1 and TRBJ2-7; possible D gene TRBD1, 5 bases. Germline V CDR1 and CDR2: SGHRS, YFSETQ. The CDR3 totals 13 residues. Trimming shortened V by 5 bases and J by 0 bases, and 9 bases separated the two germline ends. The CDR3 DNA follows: TGCGCCAGCAGTACAGGAAGCTCCTACGAGCAGTACTTC. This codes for CASSTGSSYEQYF.

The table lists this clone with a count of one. CDR3 sequence: CASSPADSSYEQYF. The CDR3 DNA reads as TGTGCCAGCAGCCCAGCGGATAGCTCCTACGAGCAGTACTTC. The chain is built from TRBV6-6 and TRBJ2-7; perhaps TRBD2 as D (5 bases). The CDR3 is made up of 14 amino acids. Germline assignment: CDR1 MNHNY and CDR2 SVGAGI (reference sequence). The germline V and J ends were trimmed by 6 bases and 0 bases, with 12 bases remaining between them.

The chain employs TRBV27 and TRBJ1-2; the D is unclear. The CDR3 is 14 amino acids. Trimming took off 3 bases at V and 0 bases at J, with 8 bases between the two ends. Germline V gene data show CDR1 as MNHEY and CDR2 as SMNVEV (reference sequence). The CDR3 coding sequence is TGTGCCAGCAGTTTGGCAGGATCTAACTATGGCTACACCTTC. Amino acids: CASSLAGSNYGYTF.

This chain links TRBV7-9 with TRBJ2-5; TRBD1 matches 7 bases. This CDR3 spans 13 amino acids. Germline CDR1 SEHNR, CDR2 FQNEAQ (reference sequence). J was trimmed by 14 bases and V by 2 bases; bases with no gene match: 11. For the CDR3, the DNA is TGTGCCAGCAGCTTAATGGATTGGGGGACAGCATACTTC. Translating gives CASSLMDWGTAYF.

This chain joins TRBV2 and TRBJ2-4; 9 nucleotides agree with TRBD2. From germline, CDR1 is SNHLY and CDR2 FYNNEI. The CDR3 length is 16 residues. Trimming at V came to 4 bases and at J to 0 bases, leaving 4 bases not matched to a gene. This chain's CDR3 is CASSVELAGAKNIQYF. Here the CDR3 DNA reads TGTGCCAGCAGTGTAGAACTAGCGGGAGCCAAAAACATTCAGTACTTC.

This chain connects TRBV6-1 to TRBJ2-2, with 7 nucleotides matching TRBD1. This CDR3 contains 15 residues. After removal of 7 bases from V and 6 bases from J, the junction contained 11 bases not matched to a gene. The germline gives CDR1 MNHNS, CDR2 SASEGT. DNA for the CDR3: TGTGCCAGCACTCCGGGCCAGGGGGACGCCGGGGAGCTGTTTTTT. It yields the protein CASTPGQGDAGELFF.

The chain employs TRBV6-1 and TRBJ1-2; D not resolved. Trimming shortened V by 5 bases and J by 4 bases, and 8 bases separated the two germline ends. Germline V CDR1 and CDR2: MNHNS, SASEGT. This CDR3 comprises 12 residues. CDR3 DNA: TGTGCCAGCAGTCAAACAAGCTATGGCTACACCTTC. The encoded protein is CASSQTSYGYTF.

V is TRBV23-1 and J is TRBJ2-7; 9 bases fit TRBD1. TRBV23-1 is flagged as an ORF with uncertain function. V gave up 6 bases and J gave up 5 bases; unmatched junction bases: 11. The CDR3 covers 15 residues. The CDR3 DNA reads TGCGCCAGCAGGATGGACATGGGACAGGGTAACGAGCAGTACTTC. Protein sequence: CASRMDMGQGNEQYF.

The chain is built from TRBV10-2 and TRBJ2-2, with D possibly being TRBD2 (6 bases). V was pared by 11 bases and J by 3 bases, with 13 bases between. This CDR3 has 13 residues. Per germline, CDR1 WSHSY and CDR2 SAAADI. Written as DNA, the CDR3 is TGCGCCGGAGCTAGCGTCGACACCGGGGAGCTGTTTTTT. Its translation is CAGASVDTGELFF.

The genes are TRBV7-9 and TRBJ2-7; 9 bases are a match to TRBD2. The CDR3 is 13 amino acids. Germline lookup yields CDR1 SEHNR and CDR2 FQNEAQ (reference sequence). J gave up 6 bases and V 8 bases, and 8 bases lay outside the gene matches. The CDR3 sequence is CASSAGGPFEQYF. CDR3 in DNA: TGTGCCAGCTCCGCGGGAGGGCCCTTCGAGCAGTACTTC.

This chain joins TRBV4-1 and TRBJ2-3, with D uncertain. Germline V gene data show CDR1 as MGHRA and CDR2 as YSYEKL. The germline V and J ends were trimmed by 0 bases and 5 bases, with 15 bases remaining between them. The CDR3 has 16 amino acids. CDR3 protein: CASSQEAPIRGDTQYF. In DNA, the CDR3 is TGCGCCAGCAGCCAAGAGGCCCCAATTAGAGGAGATACGCAGTATTTT.

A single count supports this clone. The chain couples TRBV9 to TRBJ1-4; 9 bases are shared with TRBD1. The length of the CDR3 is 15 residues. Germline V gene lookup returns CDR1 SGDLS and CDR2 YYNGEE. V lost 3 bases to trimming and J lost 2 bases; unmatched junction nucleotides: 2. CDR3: CASSGGTGTNEKLFF. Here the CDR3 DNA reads TGTGCCAGCAGCGGAGGGACAGGGACTAATGAAAAACTGTTTTTT.

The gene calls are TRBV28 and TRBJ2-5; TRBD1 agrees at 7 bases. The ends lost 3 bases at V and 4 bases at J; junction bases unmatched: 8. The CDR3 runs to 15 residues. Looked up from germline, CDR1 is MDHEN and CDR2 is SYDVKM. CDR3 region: CASSLYRGAGETQYF. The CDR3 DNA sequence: TGTGCCAGCAGTTTGTACAGGGGCGCTGGAGAGACCCAGTACTTC.

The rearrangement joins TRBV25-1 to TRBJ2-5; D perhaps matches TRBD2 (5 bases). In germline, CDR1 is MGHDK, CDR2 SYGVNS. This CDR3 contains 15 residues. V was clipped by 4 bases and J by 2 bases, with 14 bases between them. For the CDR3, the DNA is TGTGCCAGCAGTGGAGGGCTAGCCCCACAAGAGACCCAGTACTTC. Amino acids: CASSGGLAPQETQYF.

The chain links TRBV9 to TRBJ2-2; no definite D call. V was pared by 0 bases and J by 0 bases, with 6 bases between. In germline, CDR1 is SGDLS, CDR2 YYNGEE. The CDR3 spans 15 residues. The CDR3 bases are TGTGCCAGCAGCGTAGGCCACACGAACACCGGGGAGCTGTTTTTT. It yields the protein CASSVGHTNTGELFF. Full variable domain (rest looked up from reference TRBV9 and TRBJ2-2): DSGVTQTPKHLITATGQRVTLRCSPRSGDLSVYWYQQSLDQGLQFLIQYYNGEERAKGNILERFSAQQFPDLHSELNLSSLELGDSALYFCASSVGHTNTGELFFGEGSRLTVL.